The source of this T cell receptor beta chain is a study of blood T cell repertoires in COVID-19. The protocol was immunoSEQ multiplex PCR, while the TCRdb copy is restricted to in-frame clones and leaves out a portion. The sample has some 350,000 clones, around 87% seen once; the top ten hold approximately 5%. CDR1 and CDR2 (germline): SGHDT, YYEEEE. The ends lost 3 bases at V and 3 bases at J; junction bases unmatched: 11. The CDR3 length is 16 residues. The source is a woman aged 25 to 39 who had recovered from COVID-19. Sample: PBMCs or T cells enriched from blood (not recorded which). The V and J genes are TRBV5-6 and TRBJ2-7; 8 bases agree with TRBD2. The DNA for the CDR3 is TGTGCCAGCAGCTCGGGAGGGGGGAGGTTCCGCTACGAGCAGTACTTC. As protein: CASSSGGGRFRYEQYF.